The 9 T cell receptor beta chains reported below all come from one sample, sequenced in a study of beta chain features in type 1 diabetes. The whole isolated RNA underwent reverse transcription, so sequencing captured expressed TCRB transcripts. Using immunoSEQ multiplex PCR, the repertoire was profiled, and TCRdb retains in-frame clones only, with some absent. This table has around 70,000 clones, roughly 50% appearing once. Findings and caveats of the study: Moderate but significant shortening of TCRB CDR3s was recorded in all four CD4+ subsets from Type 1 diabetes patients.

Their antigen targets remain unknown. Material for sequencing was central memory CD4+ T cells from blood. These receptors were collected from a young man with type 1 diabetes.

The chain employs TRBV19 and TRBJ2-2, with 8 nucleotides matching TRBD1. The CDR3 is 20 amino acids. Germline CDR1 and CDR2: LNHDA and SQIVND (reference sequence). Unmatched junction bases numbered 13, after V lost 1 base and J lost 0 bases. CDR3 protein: CASSIAGTGRPGANTGELFF. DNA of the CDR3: TGTGCCAGTAGTATAGCGGGGACAGGACGGCCGGGCGCGAACACCGGGGAGCTGTTTTTT.

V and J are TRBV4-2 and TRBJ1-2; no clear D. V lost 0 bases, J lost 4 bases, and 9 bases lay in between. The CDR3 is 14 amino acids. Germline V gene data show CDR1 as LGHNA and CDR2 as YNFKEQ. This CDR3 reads CASSQERAVYGYTF. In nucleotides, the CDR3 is TGTGCCAGCAGCCAAGAGCGGGCAGTCTATGGCTACACCTTC.

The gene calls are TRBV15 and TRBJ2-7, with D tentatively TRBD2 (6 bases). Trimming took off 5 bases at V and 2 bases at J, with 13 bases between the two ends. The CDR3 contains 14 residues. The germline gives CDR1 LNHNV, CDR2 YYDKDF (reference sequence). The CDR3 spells CATSLQGGTYEQYF. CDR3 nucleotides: TGTGCCACCAGCCTACAAGGAGGGACCTACGAGCAGTACTTC.

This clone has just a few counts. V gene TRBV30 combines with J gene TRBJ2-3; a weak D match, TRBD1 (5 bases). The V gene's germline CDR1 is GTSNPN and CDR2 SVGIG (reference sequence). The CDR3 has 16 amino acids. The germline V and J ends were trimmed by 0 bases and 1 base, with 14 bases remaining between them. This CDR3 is CAWSVRGLTGTDTQYF. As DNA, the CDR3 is TGTGCCTGGAGTGTACGCGGTTTGACAGGCACAGATACGCAGTATTTT.

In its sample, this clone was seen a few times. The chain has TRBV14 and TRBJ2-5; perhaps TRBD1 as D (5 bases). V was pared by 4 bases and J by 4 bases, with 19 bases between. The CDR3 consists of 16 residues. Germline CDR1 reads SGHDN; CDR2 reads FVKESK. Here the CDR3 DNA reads TGTGCCAGCAGCCCAGCCGGTAGGGGAATGAGAGAGACCCAGTACTTC. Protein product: CASSPAGRGMRETQYF.

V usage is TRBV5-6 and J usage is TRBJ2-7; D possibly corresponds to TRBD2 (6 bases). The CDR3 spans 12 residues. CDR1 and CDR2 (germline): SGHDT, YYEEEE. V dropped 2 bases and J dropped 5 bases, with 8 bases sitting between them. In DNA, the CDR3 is TGTGCCAGCAGCTTCGGGGGAAACGAGCAGTACTTC. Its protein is CASSFGGNEQYF.

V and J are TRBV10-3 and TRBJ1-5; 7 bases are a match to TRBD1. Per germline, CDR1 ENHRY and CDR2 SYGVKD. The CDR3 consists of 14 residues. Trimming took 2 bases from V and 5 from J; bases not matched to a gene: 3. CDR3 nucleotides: TGTGCCATCAGTGAGAGCAGGGGGGATCAGCCCCAGCATTTT. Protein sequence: CAISESRGDQPQHF.

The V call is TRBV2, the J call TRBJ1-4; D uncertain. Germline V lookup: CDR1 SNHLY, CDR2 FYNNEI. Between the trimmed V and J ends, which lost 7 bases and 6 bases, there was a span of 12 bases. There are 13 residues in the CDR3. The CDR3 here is CASIGDNHEKLFF. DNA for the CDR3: TGTGCCAGCATCGGCGACAATCATGAAAAACTGTTTTTT. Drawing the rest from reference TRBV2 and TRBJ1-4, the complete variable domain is EPEVTQTPSHQVTQMGQEVILRCVPISNHLYFYWYRQILGQKVEFLVSFYNNEISEKSEIFDDQFSVERPDGSNFTLKIRSTKLEDSAMYFCASIGDNHEKLFFGSGTQLSVL.

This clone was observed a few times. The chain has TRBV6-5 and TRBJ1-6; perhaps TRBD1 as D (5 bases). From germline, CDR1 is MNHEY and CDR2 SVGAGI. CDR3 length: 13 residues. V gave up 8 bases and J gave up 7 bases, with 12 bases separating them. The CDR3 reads CASFAGPNSPLHF. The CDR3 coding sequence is TGTGCCAGCTTCGCAGGGCCAAATTCACCCCTCCACTTT.